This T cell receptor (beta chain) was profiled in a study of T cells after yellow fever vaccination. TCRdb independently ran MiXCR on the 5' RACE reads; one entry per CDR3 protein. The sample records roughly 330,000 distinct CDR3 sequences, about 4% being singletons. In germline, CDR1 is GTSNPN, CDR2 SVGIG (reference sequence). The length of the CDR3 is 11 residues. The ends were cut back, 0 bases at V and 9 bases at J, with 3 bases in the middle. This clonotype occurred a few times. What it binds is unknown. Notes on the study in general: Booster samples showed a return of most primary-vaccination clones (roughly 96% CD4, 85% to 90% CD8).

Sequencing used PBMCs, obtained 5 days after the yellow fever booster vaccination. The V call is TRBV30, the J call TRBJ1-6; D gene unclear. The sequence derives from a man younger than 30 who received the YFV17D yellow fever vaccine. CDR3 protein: CAWSVSSPLHF. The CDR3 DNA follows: TGTGCCTGGAGTGTCTCTTCACCCCTCCACTTT.